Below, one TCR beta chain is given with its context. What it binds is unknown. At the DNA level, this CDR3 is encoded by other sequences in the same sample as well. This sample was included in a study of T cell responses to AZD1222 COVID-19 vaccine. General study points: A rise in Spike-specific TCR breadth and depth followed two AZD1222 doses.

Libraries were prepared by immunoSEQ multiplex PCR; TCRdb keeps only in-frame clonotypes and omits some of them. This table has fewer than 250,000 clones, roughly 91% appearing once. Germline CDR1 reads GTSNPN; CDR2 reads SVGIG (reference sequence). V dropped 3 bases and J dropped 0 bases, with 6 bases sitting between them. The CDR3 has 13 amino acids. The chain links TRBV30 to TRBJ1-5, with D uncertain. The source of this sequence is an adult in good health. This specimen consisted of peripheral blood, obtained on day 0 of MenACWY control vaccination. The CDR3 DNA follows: TGTGCCTGGAGCAGCGGTAGCAATCAGCCCCAGCATTTT. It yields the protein CAWSSGSNQPQHF.